The T cell receptor beta chain described here comes from a study of Ad26.COV2.S vaccination and SARS-CoV-2 variants. On the study more broadly: Doses of Ad26.COV2.S were injected into muscle once or twice, 56 days apart.

TCRdb's table, derived via immunoSEQ multiplex PCR, lists solely in-frame clones and lacks some. The sample has around 270,000 clones, around 88% seen once. The treatment was: some 20 received Ad26.COV2.S at low or high dose, single or two shots; about 5 received placebo; per-sample allocation not given. Sampling took place 63 days after the first vaccine or placebo injection. In Boston, an adult donor aged 18-55 years took part. Wuhan-strain SARS-CoV-2 spike was expressed by the Ad26 vector that made up the vaccine. The CDR3 contains 14 residues. V was trimmed by 4 bases and J by 2 bases, leaving 13 bases between them. The germline V gene has CDR1 SGHDT and CDR2 YYEEEE.

The chain couples TRBV5-6 to TRBJ2-7; D is perhaps TRBD2 (5 bases). This specimen was peripheral blood, taken in a trial of Ad26.COV2.S vaccine versus placebo. The TCR was taken from a person aged 18-65 years who received the Ad26.COV2.S COVID-19 vaccine or a placebo. As DNA, the CDR3 is TGTGCCAGCAGCAAAGATCCGGGAACCTACGAGCAGTACTTC. Translation: CASSKDPGTYEQYF.